Given below is one T cell receptor (beta chain) in context. This sample is part of a study of PD-L1 blockade in urothelial cancer. Study overall: From 0 to 3 prior chemotherapy regimens had been given to the patients. Median T cell yield from blood was approximately 150,000.

Germline lookup yields CDR1 SNHLY and CDR2 FYNNEI. The CDR3 extends over 15 amino acids. The junction had 6 bases not matched to a gene; V was cut back by 4 bases and J by 5 bases. Libraries were prepared by immunoSEQ multiplex PCR; TCRdb keeps only in-frame clonotypes and omits some of them. The table lists some 25,000 clones, roughly 83% of them singletons, with roughly a tenth in the top ten. The receptor's source is a man between 70 and 80 years old with urothelial cancer. The sample was PBMCs, taken around atezolizumab (anti-PD-L1) treatment. V is TRBV2 and J is TRBJ2-1; 9 nucleotides agree with TRBD2. The CDR3 is CASSVGIAGDNEQFF. For the CDR3, the DNA is TGTGCCAGCAGTGTTGGGATAGCGGGGGACAATGAGCAGTTCTTC.